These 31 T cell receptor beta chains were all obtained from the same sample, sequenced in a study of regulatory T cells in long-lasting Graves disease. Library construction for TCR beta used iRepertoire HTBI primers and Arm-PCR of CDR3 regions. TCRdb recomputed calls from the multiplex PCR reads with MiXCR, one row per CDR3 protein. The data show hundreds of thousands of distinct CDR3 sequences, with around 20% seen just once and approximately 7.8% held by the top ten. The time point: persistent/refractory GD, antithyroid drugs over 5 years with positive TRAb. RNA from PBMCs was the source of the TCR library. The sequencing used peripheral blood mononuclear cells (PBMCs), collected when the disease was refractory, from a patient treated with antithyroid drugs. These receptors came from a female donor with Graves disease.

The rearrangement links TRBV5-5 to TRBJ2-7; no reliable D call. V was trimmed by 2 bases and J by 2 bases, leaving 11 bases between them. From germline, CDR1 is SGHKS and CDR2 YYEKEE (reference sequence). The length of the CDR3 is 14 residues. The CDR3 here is CASSFEVVTYEQYF. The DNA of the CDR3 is TGTGCCAGCAGCTTCGAAGTTGTGACCTACGAGCAGTACTTC.

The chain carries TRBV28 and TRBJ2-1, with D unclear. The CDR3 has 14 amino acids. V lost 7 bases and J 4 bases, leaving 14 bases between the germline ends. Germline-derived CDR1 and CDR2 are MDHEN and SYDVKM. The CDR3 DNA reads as TGTGCCAGCAAAATGGGGATTAGGTACAATGAGCAGTTCTTC. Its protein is CASKMGIRYNEQFF.

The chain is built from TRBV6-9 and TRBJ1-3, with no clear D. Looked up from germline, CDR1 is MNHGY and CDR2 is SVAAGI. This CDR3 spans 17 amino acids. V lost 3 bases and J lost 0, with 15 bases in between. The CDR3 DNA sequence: TGTGCCAGCAGTTACCCCCCGGACGGTCACTCTGGAAACACCATATATTTT. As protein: CASSYPPDGHSGNTIYF.

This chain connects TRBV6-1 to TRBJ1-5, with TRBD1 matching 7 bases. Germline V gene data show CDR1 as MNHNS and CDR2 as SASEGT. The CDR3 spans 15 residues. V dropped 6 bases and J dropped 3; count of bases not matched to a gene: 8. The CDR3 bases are TGTGCCAGCAGGGAGGGACAGCTACACAATCAGCCCCAGCATTTT. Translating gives CASREGQLHNQPQHF.

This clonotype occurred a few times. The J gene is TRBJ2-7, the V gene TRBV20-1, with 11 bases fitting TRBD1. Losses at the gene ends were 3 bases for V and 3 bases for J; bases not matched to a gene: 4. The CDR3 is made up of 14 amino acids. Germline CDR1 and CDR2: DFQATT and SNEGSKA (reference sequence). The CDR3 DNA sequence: TGCAGTGCTAGGGACAGGGGGCTAGGCTACGAGCAGTACTTC. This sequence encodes CSARDRGLGYEQYF.

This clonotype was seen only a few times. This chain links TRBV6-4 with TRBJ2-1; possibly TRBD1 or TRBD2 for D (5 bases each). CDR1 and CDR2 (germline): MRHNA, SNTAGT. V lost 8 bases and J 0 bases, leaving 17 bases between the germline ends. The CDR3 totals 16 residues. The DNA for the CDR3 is TGTGCCAGCTACCACCCCACTAGGGGCTCCTACAATGAGCAGTTCTTC. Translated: CASYHPTRGSYNEQFF.

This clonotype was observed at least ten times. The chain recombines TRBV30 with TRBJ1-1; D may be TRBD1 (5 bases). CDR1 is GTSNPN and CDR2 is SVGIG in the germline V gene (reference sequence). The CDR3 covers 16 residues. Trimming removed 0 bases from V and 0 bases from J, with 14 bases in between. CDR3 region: CAWSVSSGRMNTEAFF. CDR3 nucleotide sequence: TGTGCCTGGAGTGTGTCTTCGGGACGCATGAACACTGAAGCTTTCTTT.

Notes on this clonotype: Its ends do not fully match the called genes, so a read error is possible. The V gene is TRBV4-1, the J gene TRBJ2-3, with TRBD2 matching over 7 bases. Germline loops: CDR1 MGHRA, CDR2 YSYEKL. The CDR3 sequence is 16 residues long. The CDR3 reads CASSPLISGFTDTQYF. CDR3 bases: TGTGCCAGCAGCCCTTTAATTAGCGGGTTCACAGATACGCAGTATTTT.

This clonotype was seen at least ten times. The CDR3 here is CASSRQASGGYHSYEQYF. In DNA, the CDR3 is TGTGCCAGCAGCCGACAAGCTAGCGGCGGGTACCACTCCTACGAGCAGTACTTC. The V call is TRBV7-6, the J call TRBJ2-7, with 7 bases identical to TRBD2. The CDR3 loop spans 18 amino acids. V was clipped by 5 bases and J by 0 bases; unmatched bases: 16. The germline CDR1 and CDR2 sequences are SGHVS and FNYEAQ.

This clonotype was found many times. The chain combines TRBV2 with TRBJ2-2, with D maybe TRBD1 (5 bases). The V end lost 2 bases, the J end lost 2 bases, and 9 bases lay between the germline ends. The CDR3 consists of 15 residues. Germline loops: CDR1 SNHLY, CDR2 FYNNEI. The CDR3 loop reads CASSELTANTGELFF. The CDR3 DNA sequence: TGTGCCAGCAGTGAATTGACAGCCAACACCGGGGAGCTGTTTTTT.

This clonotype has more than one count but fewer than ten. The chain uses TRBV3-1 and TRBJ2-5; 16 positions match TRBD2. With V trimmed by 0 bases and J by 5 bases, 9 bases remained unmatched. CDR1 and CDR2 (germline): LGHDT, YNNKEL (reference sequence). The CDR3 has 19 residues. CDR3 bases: TGTGCCAGCAGCCAAGATAAAAGGGGACTAGCGGGAGGGCATGAGACCCAGTACTTC. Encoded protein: CASSQDKRGLAGGHETQYF.

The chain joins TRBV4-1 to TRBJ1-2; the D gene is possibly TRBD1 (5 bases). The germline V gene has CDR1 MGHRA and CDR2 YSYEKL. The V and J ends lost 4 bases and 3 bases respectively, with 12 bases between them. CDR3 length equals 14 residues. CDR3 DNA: TGCGCCAGCAGCCGCATCGGGACGGACTATGGCTACACCTTC. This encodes CASSRIGTDYGYTF.

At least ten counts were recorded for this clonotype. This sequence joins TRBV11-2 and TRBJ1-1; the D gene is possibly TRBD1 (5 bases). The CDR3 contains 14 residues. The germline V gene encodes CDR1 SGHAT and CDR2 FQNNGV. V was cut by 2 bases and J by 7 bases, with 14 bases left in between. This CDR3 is CASSLIRTPFEAFF. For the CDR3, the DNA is TGTGCCAGCAGCTTAATCAGGACACCTTTTGAAGCTTTCTTT. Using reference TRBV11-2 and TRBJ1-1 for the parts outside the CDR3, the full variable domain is EAGVAQSPRYKIIEKRQSVAFWCNPISGHATLYWYQQILGQGPKLLIQFQNNGVVDDSQLPKDRFSAERLKGVDSTLKIQPAKLEDSAVYLCASSLIRTPFEAFFGQGTRLTVV.

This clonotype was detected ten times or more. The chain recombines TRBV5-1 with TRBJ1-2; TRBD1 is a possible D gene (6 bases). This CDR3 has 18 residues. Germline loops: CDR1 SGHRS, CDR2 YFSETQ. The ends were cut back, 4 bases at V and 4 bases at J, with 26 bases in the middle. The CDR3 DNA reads TGCGCCAGCAGCCCCCTGGGGGCAAGGACCCGAGGTAGCTATGGCTACACCTTC. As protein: CASSPLGARTRGSYGYTF.

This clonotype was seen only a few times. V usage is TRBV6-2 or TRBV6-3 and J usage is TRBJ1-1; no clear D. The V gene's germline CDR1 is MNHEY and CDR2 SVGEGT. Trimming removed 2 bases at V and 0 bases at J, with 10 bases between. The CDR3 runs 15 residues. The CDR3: CASSYTDSVNTEAFF. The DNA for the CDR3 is TGTGCCAGCAGTTACACGGACTCAGTGAACACTGAAGCTTTCTTT.

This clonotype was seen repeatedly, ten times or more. CDR3 bases: TGCGCCAGCAGCTTGGGGGACAGGAGGATGAACACTGAAGCTTTCTTT. Translation gives CASSLGDRRMNTEAFF. This chain connects TRBV5-1 to TRBJ1-1, with 8 bases fitting TRBD1. The trim removed 0 bases at V and 0 bases at J, leaving 4 bases unmatched. CDR3 length: 16 residues. The germline CDR1 and CDR2 sequences are SGHRS and YFSETQ.

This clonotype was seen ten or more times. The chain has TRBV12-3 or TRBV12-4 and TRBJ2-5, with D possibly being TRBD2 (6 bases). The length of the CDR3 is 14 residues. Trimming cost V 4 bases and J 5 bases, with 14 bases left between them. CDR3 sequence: CASSSGLRGETQYF. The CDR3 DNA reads TGTGCCAGCAGTTCGGGTCTGCGGGGTGAGACCCAGTACTTC.

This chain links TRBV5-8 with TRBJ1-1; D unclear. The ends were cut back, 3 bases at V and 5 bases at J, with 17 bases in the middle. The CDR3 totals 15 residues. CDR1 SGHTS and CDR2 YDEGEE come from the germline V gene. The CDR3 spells CASSSKWEGGTEAFF. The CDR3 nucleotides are TGTGCCAGCAGCTCTAAGTGGGAAGGTGGGACTGAAGCTTTCTTT.

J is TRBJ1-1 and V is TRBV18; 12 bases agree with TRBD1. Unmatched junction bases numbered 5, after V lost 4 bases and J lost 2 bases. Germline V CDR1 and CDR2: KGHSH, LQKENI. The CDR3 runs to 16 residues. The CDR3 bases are TGTGCCAGCTCACAGGGACAGGGGGCCTCCAACACTGAAGCTTTCTTT. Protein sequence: CASSQGQGASNTEAFF.

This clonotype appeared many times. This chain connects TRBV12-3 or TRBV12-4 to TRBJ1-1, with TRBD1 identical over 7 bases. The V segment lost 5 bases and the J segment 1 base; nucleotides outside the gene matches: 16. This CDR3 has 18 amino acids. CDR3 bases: TGTGCCAGCAGTCCTCCCCGACAGGGTTTTAAAGGGAACACTGAAGCTTTCTTT. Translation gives CASSPPRQGFKGNTEAFF.

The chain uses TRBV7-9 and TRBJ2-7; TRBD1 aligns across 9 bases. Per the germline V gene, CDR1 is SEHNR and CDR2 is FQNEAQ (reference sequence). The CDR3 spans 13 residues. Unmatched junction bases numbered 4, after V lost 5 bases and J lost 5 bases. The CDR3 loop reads CASSRTGVHEQYF. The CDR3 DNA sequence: TGTGCCAGCAGCCGGACAGGGGTCCACGAGCAGTACTTC. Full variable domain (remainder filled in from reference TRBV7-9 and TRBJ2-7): DTGVSQNPRHKITKRGQNVTFRCDPISEHNRLYWYRQTLGQGPEFLTYFQNEAQLEKSRLLSDRFSAERPKGSFSTLEIQRTEQGDSAMYLCASSRTGVHEQYFGPGTRLTVT.

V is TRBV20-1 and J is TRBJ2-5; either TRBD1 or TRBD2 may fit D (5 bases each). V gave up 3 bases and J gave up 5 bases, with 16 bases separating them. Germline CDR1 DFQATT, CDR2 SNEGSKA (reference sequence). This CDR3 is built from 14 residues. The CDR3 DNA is TGCAGTGCTAGTTCCCCGGGACGAAAGGAGACCCAGTACTTC. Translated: CSASSPGRKETQYF.

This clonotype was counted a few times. CDR3: CASSYRSAGANGEQFF. The CDR3, as DNA: TGTGCCAGCAGTTATCGGTCGGCAGGGGCGAATGGTGAGCAGTTCTTC. The chain recombines TRBV6-2 or TRBV6-3 with TRBJ2-1, with D perhaps matching TRBD1 (6 bases). Per germline, CDR1 MNHEY and CDR2 SVGEGT. Trimming pared 3 bases from V and 9 bases from J, leaving 21 bases between. The CDR3 covers 16 residues.

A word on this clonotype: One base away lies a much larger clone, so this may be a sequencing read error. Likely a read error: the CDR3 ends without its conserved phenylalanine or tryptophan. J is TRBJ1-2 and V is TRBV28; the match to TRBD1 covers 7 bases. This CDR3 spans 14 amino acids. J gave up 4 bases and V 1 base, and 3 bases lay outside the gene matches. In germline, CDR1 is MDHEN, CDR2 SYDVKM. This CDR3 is CASSLSGTAYGYTL. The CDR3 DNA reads TGTGCCAGCAGTTTATCCGGGACAGCCTATGGCTACACCCTC.

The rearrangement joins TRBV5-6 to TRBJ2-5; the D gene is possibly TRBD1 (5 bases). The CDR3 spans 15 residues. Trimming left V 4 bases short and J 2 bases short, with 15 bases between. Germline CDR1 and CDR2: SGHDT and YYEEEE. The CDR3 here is CASSAADRGQETQYF. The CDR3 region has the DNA TGTGCCAGCAGCGCGGCCGACAGAGGTCAAGAGACCCAGTACTTC.

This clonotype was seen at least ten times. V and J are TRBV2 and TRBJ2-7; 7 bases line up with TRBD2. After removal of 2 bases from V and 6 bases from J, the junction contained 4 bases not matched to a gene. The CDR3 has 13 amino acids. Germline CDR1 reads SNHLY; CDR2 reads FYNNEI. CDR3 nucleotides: TGTGCCAGCAGTGAAACGGGAGGATCCGAGCAGTACTTC. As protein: CASSETGGSEQYF.

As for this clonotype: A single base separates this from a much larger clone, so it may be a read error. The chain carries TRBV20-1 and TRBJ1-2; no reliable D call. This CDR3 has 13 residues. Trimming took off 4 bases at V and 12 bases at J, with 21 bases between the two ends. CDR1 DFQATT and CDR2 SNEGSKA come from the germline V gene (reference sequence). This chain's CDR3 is CSAKDPRQWEDTF. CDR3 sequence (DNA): TGCAGTGCTAAAGATCCTAGGCAGTGGGAGGACACCTTC.

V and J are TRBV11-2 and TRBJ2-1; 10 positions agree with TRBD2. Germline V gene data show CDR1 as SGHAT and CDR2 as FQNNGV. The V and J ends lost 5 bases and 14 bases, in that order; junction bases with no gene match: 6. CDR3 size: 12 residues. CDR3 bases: TGTGCCAGCAGCACCCGAAGCGGGAGGGAGTTCTTC. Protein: CASSTRSGREFF. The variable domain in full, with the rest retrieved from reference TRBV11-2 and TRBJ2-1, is EAGVAQSPRYKIIEKRQSVAFWCNPISGHATLYWYQQILGQGPKLLIQFQNNGVVDDSQLPKDRFSAERLKGVDSTLKIQPAKLEDSAVYLCASSTRSGREFFGPGTRLTVL.

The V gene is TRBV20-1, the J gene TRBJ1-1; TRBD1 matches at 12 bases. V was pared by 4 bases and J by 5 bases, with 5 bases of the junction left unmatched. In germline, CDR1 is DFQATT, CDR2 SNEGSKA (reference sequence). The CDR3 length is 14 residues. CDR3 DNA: TGCAGTGCTATGGGACAGGGGGCTTTAACTGAAGCTTTCTTT. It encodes CSAMGQGALTEAFF.

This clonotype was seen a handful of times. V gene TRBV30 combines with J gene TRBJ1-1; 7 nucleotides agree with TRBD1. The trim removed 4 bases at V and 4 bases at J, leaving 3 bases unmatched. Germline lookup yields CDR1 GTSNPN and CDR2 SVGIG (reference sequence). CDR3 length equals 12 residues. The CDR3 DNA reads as TGTGCCTGGAAGGGGGCGTCCACTGAAGCTTTCTTT. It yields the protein CAWKGASTEAFF.

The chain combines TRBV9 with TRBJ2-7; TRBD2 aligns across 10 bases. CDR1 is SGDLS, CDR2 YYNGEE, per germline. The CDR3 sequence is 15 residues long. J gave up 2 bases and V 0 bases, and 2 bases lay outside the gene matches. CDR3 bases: TGTGCCAGCAGCGTAGGGCTAGCGGGGGCCTACGAGCAGTACTTC. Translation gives CASSVGLAGAYEQYF.